Below are 16 T cell receptor beta chains sequenced from a single sample in a study of blood T cell repertoires in COVID-19. Here immunoSEQ multiplex PCR was the method, and the copy in TCRdb shows in-frame clones only, minus some. Here the sample spans fewer than 110,000 clones, approximately 92% being singletons. Sequenced material: peripheral blood. These receptors came from a man aged 45-60 years with active COVID-19.

The V call is TRBV7-2, the J call TRBJ2-5, with D perhaps TRBD2 (5 bases). V lost 5 bases and J lost 5, with 15 bases in between. The germline gives CDR1 SGHTA, CDR2 FQGNSA. The CDR3 covers 14 residues. The CDR3 spells CASSSRLAGETQYF. As DNA, the CDR3 is TGTGCCAGCAGCAGCAGACTGGCGGGTGAGACCCAGTACTTC.

This rearrangement joins TRBV7-9 to TRBJ2-3; a weak D match, TRBD2 (6 bases). This CDR3 is 14 amino acids long. Trimming stripped 3 bases from V and 2 bases from J, with 9 bases between. Germline V gives CDR1 SEHNR, CDR2 FQNEAQ (reference sequence). The DNA for the CDR3 is TGTGCCAGCAGCTTTGCGGGATACACAGATACGCAGTATTTT. Protein: CASSFAGYTDTQYF.

This chain joins TRBV2 and TRBJ1-2, with D possibly TRBD1 on 5 matching bases. CDR1 is SNHLY, CDR2 FYNNEI, per germline. The CDR3 has 12 amino acids. V lost 10 bases and J 2 bases, leaving 11 bases between the germline ends. The chain's CDR3 is CATSTGNYGYTF. The CDR3 DNA is TGTGCCACCTCTACAGGCAACTATGGCTACACCTTC.

J is TRBJ1-4 and V is TRBV9, with D uncertain. Per germline, CDR1 SGDLS and CDR2 YYNGEE. V dropped 4 bases and J dropped 1 base, with 11 bases sitting between them. CDR3 length: 15 residues. CDR3 DNA: TGTGCCAGCAGCTCCCGCGGCATAACTAATGAAAAACTGTTTTTT. It encodes CASSSRGITNEKLFF.

The rearrangement uses TRBV28 and TRBJ2-1; 7 nucleotides line up with TRBD2. The CDR3 runs to 14 residues. J was trimmed by 4 bases and V by 8 bases; bases with no gene match: 8. The germline V gene encodes CDR1 MDHEN and CDR2 SYDVKM. The CDR3 here is CASGSRGSYNEQFF. CDR3 bases: TGTGCCAGCGGCTCGCGGGGGTCTTACAATGAGCAGTTCTTC.

The chain links TRBV9 to TRBJ2-3; TRBD2 matches at 10 bases. With 3 bases clipped from V and 2 bases from J, the junction kept 6 bases outside the gene matches. This CDR3 is built from 16 residues. The germline V gene has CDR1 SGDLS and CDR2 YYNGEE. The CDR3 nucleotides read TGTGCCAGCAGCGAGGGGACTAGCGTTCACACAGATACGCAGTATTTT. It specifies CASSEGTSVHTDTQYF.

The DNA of the CDR3 is TGTGCCATCAGTGACCCGGACAGGGGAGCCACAGATACGCAGTATTTT. This sequence encodes CAISDPDRGATDTQYF. The chain recombines TRBV10-3 with TRBJ2-3, with 9 positions matching TRBD1. CDR3 size: 16 residues. Trimming at V came to 3 bases and at J to 2 bases, leaving 6 bases not matched to a gene. CDR1 and CDR2 from the germline V gene are ENHRY and SYGVKD.

The chain is built from TRBV19 and TRBJ2-2, with a possible D match to TRBD2 (7 bases). Germline CDR1 LNHDA, CDR2 SQIVND (reference sequence). There are 16 residues in the CDR3. V lost 1 base and J lost 0, with 9 bases in between. CDR3 in DNA: TGTGCCAGTAGTATAGGCGGGGGCACGAACACCGGGGAGCTGTTTTTT. Residues: CASSIGGGTNTGELFF.

The chain carries TRBV12-3 or TRBV12-4 and TRBJ1-1; TRBD1 might be the D (5 bases). This CDR3 has 13 amino acids. V gave up 6 bases and J gave up 2 bases, with 10 bases separating them. CDR3 region: CASSFGTNTEAFF. The CDR3 nucleotides read TGTGCCAGCAGCTTCGGGACTAACACTGAAGCTTTCTTT.

The rearrangement links TRBV28 to TRBJ2-7; TRBD1 aligns across 7 bases. Germline V gene sequence: CDR1 MDHEN, CDR2 SYDVKM. The CDR3 consists of 13 residues. The trim removed 5 bases at V and 2 bases at J, leaving 3 bases unmatched. The CDR3 nucleotides read TGTGCCAGCAGTCCGGGACAGACCTACGAGCAGTACTTC. Translated, it gives CASSPGQTYEQYF.

The rearrangement links TRBV6-1 to TRBJ1-3, with D uncertain. This CDR3 has 17 amino acids. Germline lookup yields CDR1 MNHNS and CDR2 SASEGT. V lost 2 bases, J lost 0 bases, and 14 bases lay in between. DNA for the CDR3: TGTGCCAGCAGTGAAATGAGGAGCCGATTCTCTGGAAACACCATATATTTT. Amino acids: CASSEMRSRFSGNTIYF.

This clone was counted a single time. This chain uses TRBV14 with TRBJ1-1, with 12 bases aligning to TRBD1. V shed 4 bases, J shed 6 bases, and the junction held 6 bases outside the gene matches. CDR3 length: 15 residues. The germline V gene has CDR1 SGHDN and CDR2 FVKESK. The CDR3 sequence: CASSPMGQGAPEAFF. As DNA, the CDR3 is TGTGCCAGCAGCCCGATGGGACAGGGGGCCCCTGAAGCTTTCTTT.

This chain uses TRBV30 with TRBJ1-2; 8 bases are shared with TRBD1. This CDR3 region has 15 residues. V dropped 2 bases and J dropped 5; count of bases not matched to a gene: 10. In germline, CDR1 is GTSNPN, CDR2 SVGIG (reference sequence). CDR3 bases: TGTGCCTGGAGTAATACAGGGGGTATCAATTATGGCTACACCTTC. Amino acid sequence: CAWSNTGGINYGYTF.

This rearrangement joins TRBV7-3 to TRBJ2-1; 7 bases are a match to TRBD2. Germline loops: CDR1 SGHTA, CDR2 FQGTGA. Trimming removed 5 bases from V and 0 bases from J; junction bases left unmatched: 7. There are 16 residues in the CDR3. CDR3 bases: TGTGCCAGCAGCCGCTCTGGGACTAACTCCTACAATGAGCAGTTCTTC. The encoded protein is CASSRSGTNSYNEQFF.

The rearrangement uses TRBV7-9 and TRBJ2-1; 8 nucleotides line up with TRBD2. The CDR3 loop spans 13 amino acids. V lost 6 bases, J lost 6 bases, and 4 bases stayed unmatched. Germline V gives CDR1 SEHNR, CDR2 FQNEAQ (reference sequence). CDR3 nucleotides: TGTGCCAGCAGTCCCACTAGCGGCAATGAGCAGTTCTTC. This encodes CASSPTSGNEQFF.

This chain links TRBV5-6 with TRBJ2-3; 8 bases align to TRBD2. The CDR3 contains 14 residues. CDR1 SGHDT and CDR2 YYEEEE come from the germline V gene. The ends lost 5 bases at V and 0 bases at J; junction bases unmatched: 2. CDR3 DNA: TGTGCCAGCAGGATAGCGGGGAGCACAGATACGCAGTATTTT. It codes for CASRIAGSTDTQYF.